This T cell receptor (beta chain) came from a study of Ad26.COV2.S vaccination and SARS-CoV-2 variants. Broader study findings: Vaccine recipients showed a spike-specific TCR breadth that was higher than in placebo recipients.

The V end lost 0 bases, the J end lost 11 bases, and 19 bases lay between the germline ends. The CDR3 has 15 residues. The germline V gene encodes CDR1 SGDLS and CDR2 YYNGEE. Using immunoSEQ multiplex PCR, the repertoire was profiled, and TCRdb retains in-frame clones only, with some absent. The sample holds about 350,000 clones, 92% seen once. This clone was observed once. No antigen is known for it. The receptor was isolated from a human donor who had recovered from COVID-19. The chain carries TRBV9 and TRBJ2-3; D tentatively fits TRBD1 or TRBD2 (5 bases each). This sample comprised peripheral blood, obtained after recovery from COVID-19. The CDR3, as DNA: TGTGCCAGCAGCGTAGCCACGGGACCCGGGATGGGGCAGTATTTT. This gives the protein CASSVATGPGMGQYF.